The entry below describes one T cell receptor (beta chain). The antigen this receptor binds is unknown. It has no much larger one-base neighbor in the sample; base qualities were not kept. The data belong to a study of cytomegalovirus exposure and HLA in healthy donors (dated by TCRdb to the late 2010s). At the level of the whole study: According to an earlier analysis of several hundred of the donors, some 180 million T cells yielded 90 million to 130 million unique TCR beta sequences and 276 Gb of sequence data. About 320 gigabases of sequencing data and tens of millions of unique TCR sequences were included in an early release covering about 620 HLA-typed donors. Among the approximately 400 genotyped donors, more than 70% belonged to the genetic ancestry cluster associated with self-reported Caucasian donors. The aim of the study was to test whether cataloging public T cell receptors could identify signatures of past pathogen exposure. The study used immunosequencing to profile the T cell repertoires of around 600 subjects and linked those repertoires to cytomegalovirus serostatus. Besides the first cohort of roughly 700 subjects, a separate validation cohort made up of 120 different subjects was used. The study combined high-throughput TCR immunosequencing, statistical association of individual TCRs with disease status, and machine learning to predict cytomegalovirus infection status. A later analysis re-analyzed previously published TCR beta repertoires from 600 to 850 donors and added high-resolution HLA genotyping to study TCR occurrence patterns. Rather than drawing on any new phenotypic data, the later analysis identified candidate immune exposures from TCR beta sequences and the way those sequences occurred across donors. In an earlier analysis of several hundred of the donors, high-throughput TCR beta sequencing was used to judge whether each TCR beta V gene segment behaved as functional or pseudogenic. Donor age, sex, ethnicity and CMV serostatus were compiled together with the repertoire data. A later genetic analysis used genome-wide SNP genotypes for about 55% of the 666 donors, treating that subset as a discovery cohort. Every discovery cohort repertoire had been produced on one sequencing platform. Class I and class II HLA loci were covered by the typing at four-digit resolution. Typing coverage varied by locus: 629-630 donors for A, B, C, DRB1 and DQB1; around 560 for DQA1; over 600 for DPA1; under 490 for DPB1. Four to six DR-DQ haplotypes were handled as single units for association and clustering, since linkage in the cohort was strong. Across approximately 400 genotyped donors of the cohort, an average of about 220,000 unique TCR beta nucleotide sequences per donor were sequenced, and approximately 17% of those sequences were non-productive.

Receptor amplification or capture employed the immunoSEQ multiplex PCR assay. For the multiplex PCR, a mixture combining 60 forward primers for TCR Vbeta segments and 13 reverse primers for TCR Jbeta segments was used. A multiplex PCR assay on genomic DNA amplified the CDR3 region of rearranged TCR beta genes. The amplified TCR beta libraries were sequenced on the Illumina HiSeq System as 87-base-pair reads. The authors processed their data as follows. In a later analysis, tens of millions of unique TCR beta chains were counted across the roughly 700 repertoires, and around 10 million of these chains were shared by at least two donors. A nearest-neighbor algorithm error-corrected the raw reads and collapsed the reads into unique sequences, merging closely related sequences to remove PCR and sequencing errors. Alignment of CDR3 sequences to IMGT reference sequences was used to assign V, D and J gene segments. For a sequence to be retained, at least a six-nucleotide match to both a V gene segment and a J gene segment was required. Rearrangements were called productive when the CDR3 lacked stop codons and stayed in frame with V and J; all others were non-productive. Following IMGT convention, CDR3 was defined as the stretch from the second conserved V-encoded cysteine to the conserved J-encoded phenylalanine. Sequences without an unambiguous match to a single V gene segment were excluded from the earlier analysis of about 630 of the donors. In an earlier analysis of some 590 of the donors, a V segment was called functional when productive rearrangements were above 56.7%, and segregating when the standard deviation between donors exceeded 5%. A statistical classification framework was built to diagnose cytomegalovirus status from the catalog of TCR beta chain sequences. In a later analysis, V and J genes were assigned by comparing TCR nucleotide sequences against IMGT/GENE-DB human TR gene sequences. The TCRdist pipeline was used in a later analysis to assign CDR3 sequences and most-parsimonious VDJ recombination scenarios. In a later analysis, each TCR beta chain was defined by its CDR3 amino acid sequence together with its V-gene family, and reads without a unique V-gene family were excluded. To address suspected cross-contamination and a sequencing artifact, a later analysis removed under 600 highly shared, low-generation-probability nucleotide sequences. In a later analysis, a clonal expansion index for each public chain was calculated from normalized within-repertoire ranks of inferred template counts. In a later analysis, generation probabilities were computed with a VDJ recombination model fitted to out-of-frame rearrangements, and the resulting probabilities were checked against IGoR. In a later analysis, hypergeometric tests were used to score TCR-TCR, TCR-HLA and TCR-CMV co-occurrence, with a repertoire-size bias correction applied to TCR pairs. In a later analysis, false discovery rates were estimated by permuting HLA or CMV assignments 20 times. In a later analysis, co-occurring TCRs were grouped with DBSCAN, and TCRdist sequence similarity was added when clustering was performed within HLA-allele-positive subsets. Repertoires with fewer than 30,000 or more than 120,000 public chains, plus five repertoires with anomalous nucleotide sharing, were excluded from co-occurrence clustering. The table comes from immuneACCESS by way of TCRdb, which keeps in-frame sequences with V and J called. Part of the clones is missing from these tables; in studies checked, under half for an unresolved V gene and the rest for unknown reasons. The DNA was the basis for D and trimming; V, J and clone size are from that table. This sample gives about 110,000 clones in total; over 60% of them show up just once. Roughly 3.7% of the sample rests with the top ten.

Overall study outcomes, separate from this receptor: Most TCR sequences were seen in very few donors, while some public TCRs were found in many individuals. A later analysis found that most CMV-associated TCR beta chains appeared HLA-restricted, with HLA associations seemingly driven largely by CMV exposure. Seventeen rarely observed V segments, including chromosome 9 orphons, were excluded from the earlier analysis of about 610 of the donors because counts were too low. Roughly uniform sequencing depth across donors was assumed in presence/absence analyses, although this assumption may not hold. Because the 87-base-pair reads could not distinguish some IMGT-functional V segments, including TRBV6-2 and TRBV6-3, those segments were excluded. Correlated functional status among segregating V segments might be attributable to linkage disequilibrium, but an unknown experimental factor could not be ruled out. A group of highly shared sequence variants was considered likely to be a technical artifact of the sequencing pipeline. In vitro tests confirmed that a few of the cytomegalovirus-associated TCR beta chains recognize cytomegalovirus antigens. In a later genetic analysis, a missense DCLRE1C variant was associated with V-gene and J-gene trimming of TCR beta chains, and the association was replicated in an independent cohort. An earlier analysis of several hundred of the donors showed that most TCR beta V segments appeared in productive rearrangements either about 90% or about 30% of the time, which broadly matched IMGT annotations. A further reported finding was that TCR beta sequences accurately predicted the HLA-A and HLA-B alleles for most subjects in the first cohort. A later genetic analysis reported fewer N-insertions in productive TCRs among donors in an Asian-associated ancestry cluster than the roughly 650-donor mean. A total of 150 to 200 TCR beta chains were listed by the study as associated with cytomegalovirus. In both the original and validation cohorts, the classifier was reported to diagnose cytomegalovirus status with high specificity and sensitivity. At a false discovery rate of 0.05, a later analysis linked some 17,000 TCR beta sequences to specific HLA alleles. Assigning TCR associations to individual alleles was difficult when HLA alleles, especially DR and DQ, strongly co-occurred. A later analysis reported that several top co-occurrence clusters appeared linked to parvovirus B19, influenza, CMV and Epstein-Barr virus. A later analysis found that TCR association rates varied across HLA loci, with DRB1 alleles showing the most associated TCRs and HLA-C alleles the fewest. The authors suggested that the approach could potentially be extended to other disease states and immunological phenotypes. The cohort was sequenced for TCR beta chains only, and without alpha or paired-chain data the features that could be detected were limited. A later analysis found that HLA-associated TCR beta chains were more clonally expanded and had lower generation probabilities than equally common non-associated chains. Because HLA typing was missing for some donors at each locus, association tests included only the typed subset. CMV serostatus was the only immune exposure information available for the cohort.

In total, roughly 670 healthy bone marrow donors made up the cohort. All cohort members were sampled while nominally healthy, although unrecorded immune exposures were likely present. CMV serostatus was positive for roughly 290 and negative for about half of the roughly 700 cohort members, and was not recorded for this donor. A peripheral blood sample was collected from each donor, and TCR beta sequencing was performed on peripheral blood mononuclear cells. Genomic DNA was extracted from the blood cell samples with the Qiagen DNeasy Blood Extraction Kit. Trimming removed 0 bases from V and 1 base from J; the gene matches leave 2 bases unexplained. From the germline V gene, CDR1 is KGHSH and CDR2 is LQKENI. Reading from cysteine to phenylalanine, the CDR3 counts 15 amino acids. CDR3 DNA only is kept here, 45 bases in frame from base 1.

Sequenced sample: PBMCs. The chain is made from TRBV18 and TRBJ1-1, with TRBD1 identical over 7 junction bases. The TCR comes from a human donor in good health. The base sequence is TGTGCCAGCTCACCACCTAAGGGGGCGAACACTGAAGCTTTCTTT. This yields the protein CASSPPKGANTEAFF. Outside the CDR3, residues come from the reference TRBV18 and TRBJ1-1 proteins, so the full variable domain is: NAGVMQNPRHLVRRRGQEARLRCSPMKGHSHVYWYRQLPEEGLKFMVYLQKENIIDESGMPKERFSAEFPKEGPSILRIQQVVRGDSAAYFCASSPPKGANTEAFFGQGTRLTVV.